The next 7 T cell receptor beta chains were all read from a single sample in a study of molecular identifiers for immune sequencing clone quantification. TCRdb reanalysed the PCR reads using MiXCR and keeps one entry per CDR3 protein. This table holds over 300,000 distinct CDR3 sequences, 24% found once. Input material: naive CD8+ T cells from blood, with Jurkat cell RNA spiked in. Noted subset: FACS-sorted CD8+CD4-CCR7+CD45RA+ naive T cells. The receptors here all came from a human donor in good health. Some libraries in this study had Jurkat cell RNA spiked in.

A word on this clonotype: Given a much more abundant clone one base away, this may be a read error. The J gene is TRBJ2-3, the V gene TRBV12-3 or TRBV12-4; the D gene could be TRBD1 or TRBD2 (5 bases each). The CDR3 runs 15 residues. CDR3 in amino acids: CTSSFSMGVTDTQYF. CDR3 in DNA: TGTACCAGCAGTTTTTCTATGGGGGTAACAGATACGCAGTATTTT.

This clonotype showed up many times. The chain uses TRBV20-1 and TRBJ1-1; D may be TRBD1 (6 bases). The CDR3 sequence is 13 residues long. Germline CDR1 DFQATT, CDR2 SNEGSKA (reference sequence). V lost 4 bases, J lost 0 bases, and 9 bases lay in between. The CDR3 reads CSATGVMNTEAFF. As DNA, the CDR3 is TGCAGTGCTACAGGGGTAATGAACACTGAAGCTTTCTTT.

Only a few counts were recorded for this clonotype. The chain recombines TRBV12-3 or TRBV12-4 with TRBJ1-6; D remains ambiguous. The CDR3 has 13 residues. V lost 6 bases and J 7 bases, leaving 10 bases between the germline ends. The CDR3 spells CASSDVENSPLHF. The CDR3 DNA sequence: TGTGCCAGCAGCGACGTAGAAAATTCACCCCTCCACTTT.

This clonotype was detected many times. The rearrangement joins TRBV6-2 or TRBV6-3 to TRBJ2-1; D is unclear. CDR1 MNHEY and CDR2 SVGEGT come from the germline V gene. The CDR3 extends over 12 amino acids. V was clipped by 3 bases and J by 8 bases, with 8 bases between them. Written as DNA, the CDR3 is TGTGCCAGCAGTTATTCTGGGTATGAGCAGTTCTTC. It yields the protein CASSYSGYEQFF.

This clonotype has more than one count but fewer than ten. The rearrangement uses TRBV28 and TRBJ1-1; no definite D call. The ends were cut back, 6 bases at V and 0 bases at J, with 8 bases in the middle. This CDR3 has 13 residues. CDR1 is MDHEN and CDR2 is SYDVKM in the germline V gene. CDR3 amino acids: CASRDQMNTEAFF. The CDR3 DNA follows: TGTGCCAGCAGGGACCAAATGAACACTGAAGCTTTCTTT. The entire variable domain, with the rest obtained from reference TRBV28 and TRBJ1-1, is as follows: DVKVTQSSRYLVKRTGEKVFLECVQDMDHENMFWYRQDPGLGLRLIYFSYDVKMKEKGDIPEGYSVSREKKERFSLILESASTNQTSMYLCASRDQMNTEAFFGQGTRLTVV.

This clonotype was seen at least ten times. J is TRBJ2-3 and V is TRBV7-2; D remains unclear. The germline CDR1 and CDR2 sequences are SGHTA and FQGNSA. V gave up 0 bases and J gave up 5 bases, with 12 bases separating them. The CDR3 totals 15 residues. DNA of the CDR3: TGTGCCAGCAGCTTAGCTTCGGGCACCGGAGATACGCAGTATTTT. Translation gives CASSLASGTGDTQYF.

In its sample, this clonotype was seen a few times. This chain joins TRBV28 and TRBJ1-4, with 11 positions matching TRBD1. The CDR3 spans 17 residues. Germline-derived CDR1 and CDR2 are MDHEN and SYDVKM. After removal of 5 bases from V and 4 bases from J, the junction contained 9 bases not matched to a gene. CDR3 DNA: TGTGCCAGCAGTCCAGTCCCGGGACAGGGGGATAATGAAAAACTGTTTTTT. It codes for CASSPVPGQGDNEKLFF.